Following are 20 T cell receptor beta chains from one sample sequenced in a study of identical twins. MiXCR was run by TCRdb on the 5' RACE reads, yielding one entry per CDR3 protein. This sample has 550,000 to 700,000 distinct CDR3 sequences, with more than 9% found just once. These data were likewise used in another study, on yellow fever vaccine responses in identical twins.

Material for sequencing was PBMCs. The receptors originated from a woman aged 18-29 years in good health.

The rearrangement uses TRBV5-1 and TRBJ2-6; tentative D call: TRBD2 (6 bases). CDR3 length: 15 residues. The germline V and J ends were trimmed by 5 bases and 1 base, with 10 bases remaining between them. Germline loops: CDR1 SGHRS, CDR2 YFSETQ. For the CDR3, the DNA is TGCGCCAGCAGACAGGAGGGGTCTGGGGCCAACGTCCTGACTTTC. Its translation is CASRQEGSGANVLTF.

The V and J genes are TRBV28 and TRBJ1-1, with D unclear. Germline CDR1 is MDHEN and CDR2 is SYDVKM. The V end lost 3 bases, the J end lost 6 bases, and 23 bases lay between the germline ends. The CDR3 is 17 residues long. The CDR3 DNA reads as TGTGCCAGCAGTTTTGATCGGAAACTTCCACAGATTCCTGAAGCTTTCTTT. Translating it yields CASSFDRKLPQIPEAFF.

This chain joins TRBV25-1 and TRBJ2-3; D remains unclear. V was shortened by 6 bases and J by 4 bases, with 5 bases between the two germline ends. CDR3 length: 11 amino acids. Germline loops: CDR1 MGHDK, CDR2 SYGVNS. Written as DNA, the CDR3 is TGTGCCAGCAGAAGGGCAGATACGCAGTATTTT. Its translation: CASRRADTQYF.

This clonotype was recorded many times. The chain combines TRBV7-2 with TRBJ1-4; D remains unclear. Per germline, CDR1 SGHTA and CDR2 FQGNSA. Trimming left V 0 bases short and J 0 bases short, with 8 bases between. The CDR3 extends over 16 amino acids. CDR3 DNA sequence: TGTGCCAGCAGCTTAGCGAGGTTTGCAACTAATGAAAAACTGTTTTTT. This codes for CASSLARFATNEKLFF.

This clonotype was picked up a small number of times. V usage is TRBV29-1 and J usage is TRBJ2-3; TRBD2 might be the D (6 bases). Looked up from germline, CDR1 is SQVTM and CDR2 is ANQGSEA. Trimming pared 4 bases from V and 2 bases from J, leaving 25 bases between. The CDR3 is made up of 18 amino acids. CDR3: CSVGGLGKRLTFTDTQYF. The CDR3 region has the DNA TGCAGCGTTGGGGGACTGGGGAAGAGGCTTACTTTCACAGATACGCAGTATTTT.

At least ten counts were recorded for this clonotype. The chain combines TRBV3-1 with TRBJ2-1, with 9 bases that match TRBD1. The CDR3 totals 15 residues. V dropped 5 bases and J dropped 6; count of bases not matched to a gene: 8. CDR1 and CDR2 (germline): LGHDT, YNNKEL (reference sequence). CDR3 DNA sequence: TGTGCCAGCAGCGGACCGGGACAGGGTGGCAATGAGCAGTTCTTC. This sequence encodes CASSGPGQGGNEQFF.

This clonotype was counted only a few times. The V call is TRBV27, the J call TRBJ2-7, with no clear D. The germline CDR1 and CDR2 sequences are MNHEY and SMNVEV (reference sequence). CDR3 length: 13 residues. Trimming removed 3 bases at V and 2 bases at J, with 8 bases between. The CDR3 loop is CASSFNSAYEQYF. As DNA, the CDR3 is TGTGCCAGCAGTTTCAACAGCGCCTACGAGCAGTACTTC.

This clonotype has a single count. This chain connects TRBV28 to TRBJ2-5; D is tentatively TRBD1 or TRBD2 (6 bases each). The length of the CDR3 is 16 residues. The V and J ends lost 4 bases and 7 bases respectively, with 22 bases between them. Looked up from germline, CDR1 is MDHEN and CDR2 is SYDVKM. The CDR3 DNA sequence: TGTGCCAGCAGTTATATGGGATCTGGGGGGCGGACGACCCAGTACTTC. The encoded protein is CASSYMGSGGRTTQYF.

A few counts support this clonotype. The V gene is TRBV7-2, the J gene TRBJ1-2; maybe TRBD1 (5 bases). Trimming stripped 1 base from V and 6 bases from J, with 15 bases between. The CDR3 contains 15 residues. CDR1 is SGHTA and CDR2 is FQGNSA in the germline V gene. The CDR3 sequence is CASSLVSGNPDGYTF. The DNA of the CDR3 is TGTGCCAGCAGCTTAGTTTCAGGGAATCCCGATGGCTACACCTTC.

Many counts were recorded for this clonotype. This CDR3 reads CASSQQSQPLDKNIQYF. The DNA for the CDR3 is TGTGCCAGCAGTCAACAATCTCAGCCCCTGGACAAAAACATTCAGTACTTC. This sequence joins TRBV6-1 and TRBJ2-4; no definite D call. Per germline, CDR1 MNHNS and CDR2 SASEGT. The CDR3 has 17 amino acids. Trimming removed 5 bases at V and 3 bases at J, with 20 bases between.

This clonotype was recorded many times. Written as DNA, the CDR3 is TGTGCCAGCAGTCCAAACCGGGGCCCCTACAATGAGCAGTTCTTC. Encoded protein: CASSPNRGPYNEQFF. This chain connects TRBV7-2 to TRBJ2-1, with D perhaps TRBD1 or TRBD2 (5 bases each). The CDR3 is 15 amino acids. V was pared by 6 bases and J by 2 bases, with 14 bases between. Germline-derived CDR1 and CDR2 are SGHTA and FQGNSA.

This chain uses TRBV15 with TRBJ1-4; 8 positions match TRBD1. After removal of 2 bases from V and 8 bases from J, the junction contained 10 bases not matched to a gene. Per germline, CDR1 LNHNV and CDR2 YYDKDF (reference sequence). The CDR3 runs to 16 residues. CDR3 amino acids: CATSRPESGGEEKLFF. DNA of the CDR3: TGTGCCACCAGCAGACCCGAATCAGGGGGCGAGGAAAAACTGTTTTTT.

DNA of the CDR3: TGCAGCGTTGAAAGAGCGGGAGGCCCAGAGACCCAGTACTTC. Translating gives CSVERAGGPETQYF. This chain connects TRBV29-1 to TRBJ2-5; 9 bases are shared with TRBD2. After removal of 2 bases from V and 4 bases from J, the junction contained 5 bases not matched to a gene. Germline CDR1 is SQVTM and CDR2 is ANQGSEA. The CDR3 spans 14 residues.

The chain carries TRBV6-5 and TRBJ2-5; 10 nucleotides line up with TRBD2. Germline loops: CDR1 MNHEY, CDR2 SVGAGI. The junction had 3 bases not matched to a gene; V was cut back by 4 bases and J by 7 bases. This CDR3 is built from 13 residues. In nucleotides, the CDR3 is TGTGCCAGCAGTTTAGCGGGGGGACTGACCCAGTACTTC. It codes for CASSLAGGLTQYF.

The chain couples TRBV28 to TRBJ2-7, with 9 nucleotides matching TRBD1. The V segment lost 6 bases and the J segment 6 bases; nucleotides outside the gene matches: 12. The CDR3 loop spans 15 amino acids. Germline CDR1 and CDR2: MDHEN and SYDVKM. Here the CDR3 reads CASRRAGTGLLEQYF. Here the CDR3 DNA reads TGTGCCAGCAGAAGAGCCGGGACAGGGCTACTCGAGCAGTACTTC.

This clonotype was observed a few times. V usage is TRBV18 and J usage is TRBJ2-1, with 7 bases matching TRBD2. Per germline, CDR1 KGHSH and CDR2 LQKENI. This CDR3 contains 16 residues. With 4 bases clipped from V and 1 base from J, the junction kept 7 bases outside the gene matches. In DNA, the CDR3 is TGTGCCAGCTCACGCGAGGGACTACCTTCCTACAATGAGCAGTTCTTC. It encodes CASSREGLPSYNEQFF. Drawing the rest from reference TRBV18 and TRBJ2-1, the complete variable domain is NAGVMQNPRHLVRRRGQEARLRCSPMKGHSHVYWYRQLPEEGLKFMVYLQKENIIDESGMPKERFSAEFPKEGPSILRIQQVVRGDSAAYFCASSREGLPSYNEQFFGPGTRLTVL.

This clonotype was seen repeatedly, ten times or more. The V gene is TRBV29-1, the J gene TRBJ2-1; a possible D gene is TRBD2 (6 bases). The CDR3 spans 14 residues. Germline-derived CDR1 and CDR2 are SQVTM and ANQGSEA. V shed 3 bases and J shed 7 bases, with 16 bases lying between them. CDR3 nucleotides: TGCAGCGTTGACAACCCCATCGGGGGAAATGAGCAGTTCTTC. It yields the protein CSVDNPIGGNEQFF.

This clonotype turned up a few times. The V and J genes are TRBV29-1 and TRBJ2-7; no reliable D call. CDR3 length equals 10 residues. V lost 6 bases and J 7 bases, leaving 10 bases between the germline ends. Germline V gene sequence: CDR1 SQVTM, CDR2 ANQGSEA. CDR3 DNA sequence: TGCAGCGTGATGATACTGGAGCAGTACTTC. It yields the protein CSVMILEQYF.

There are a few counts of this clonotype. The chain has TRBV15 and TRBJ2-5; weak D call: TRBD1 (6 bases). CDR3 size: 14 residues. CDR1 is LNHNV, CDR2 YYDKDF, per germline (reference sequence). With 2 bases removed from V and 5 bases from J, the gap between germline ends came to 12 bases. CDR3 DNA sequence: TGTGCCACCAGCAGACAGTACAGGGCGGAGACCCAGTACTTC. This encodes CATSRQYRAETQYF.

The chain has TRBV25-1 and TRBJ2-3, with D possibly TRBD2 on 6 matching bases. Trimming pared 4 bases from V and 2 bases from J, leaving 13 bases between. Germline CDR1 reads MGHDK; CDR2 reads SYGVNS. This CDR3 is built from 15 residues. This CDR3 is CASSGVLAATDTQYF. CDR3 sequence (DNA): TGTGCCAGCAGTGGAGTTTTAGCGGCCACAGATACGCAGTATTTT.